This paragraph covers one T cell receptor beta chain sequence. Its antigen is not identified. CD4+ T cells from unexposed donors were obtained before the COVID-19 pandemic (2011-2018). The cells were cultured for around ten days before CD4+ T cells were isolated. Assay used: immunoSEQ multiplex PCR; TCRdb lists only in-frame clones, some missing. The table records about 23,000 clones, around 68% of them present only once. This sample was taken from a study of CD4 T cells in relation to SARS-CoV-2 and coronaviruses. Study details: TCR beta CDR3s were sequenced after roughly ten-day antigen culture of PBMCs. Negative control cultures got HIV-1 Nef peptides or no peptide.

This receptor was identified in a human donor in good health. The specimen was CD4+ T cells from PBMCs, cultured in vitro.

CDR3 bases: TGTGCCAGCAGTTACAGACAGGGAACTGAAGCTTTCTTT. Its protein product is CASSYRQGTEAFF. The chain is built from TRBV27 and TRBJ1-1; 7 positions agree with TRBD1. The CDR3 totals 13 residues. V gave up 4 bases and J gave up 5 bases; unmatched junction bases: 4. In germline, CDR1 is MNHEY, CDR2 SMNVEV (reference sequence).